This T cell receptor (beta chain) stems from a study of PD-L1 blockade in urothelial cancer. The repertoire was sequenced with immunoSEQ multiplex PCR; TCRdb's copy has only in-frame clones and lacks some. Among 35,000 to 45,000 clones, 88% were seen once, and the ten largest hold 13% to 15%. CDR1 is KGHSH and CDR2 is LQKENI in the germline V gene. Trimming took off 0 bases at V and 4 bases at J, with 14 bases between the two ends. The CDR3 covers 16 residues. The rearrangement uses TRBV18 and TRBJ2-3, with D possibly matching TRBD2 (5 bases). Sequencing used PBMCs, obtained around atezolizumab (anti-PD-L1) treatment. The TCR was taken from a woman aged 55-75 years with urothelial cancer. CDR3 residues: CASSPPVSSIPDTQYF. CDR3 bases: TGTGCCAGCTCACCACCTGTGTCTAGCATCCCAGATACGCAGTATTTT.